The sequence of this TCR beta chain was determined in a study of post-analysis software for immune sequencing data. Study findings and constraints: Controls showed lower frequencies than patients for five TRBV segments, and TRBV5-6, TRBV5-1 and TRBV20-1 were among these. Multiple sclerosis was associated with a significant reduction in normalized Chao1 diversity relative to controls.

Each TCR beta cDNA library carried unique molecular identifiers. TCRdb ran MiXCR on the PCR reads and lists one entry per CDR3 protein. The table has 350,000 to 450,000 distinct CDR3 sequences, 30% to 45% seen once. This clonotype showed up just a few times. What it binds is unknown. Germline CDR1 is DFQATT and CDR2 is SNEGSKA (reference sequence). This CDR3 is 13 amino acids long. The V and J genes are TRBV20-1 and TRBJ2-1, with 8 bases aligning to TRBD2. The sequencing input was blood. The clonotype originates from a girl aged 2-9 years with multiple sclerosis. In nucleotides, the CDR3 is TGCACGCCAGCGGGAGTCACATACAATGAGCAGTTCTTC. The encoded protein is CTPAGVTYNEQFF.